The 12 T cell receptor beta chains presented below share a single source sample, sequenced in a study of blood T cell repertoires in COVID-19. Assay: immunoSEQ multiplex PCR; the TCRdb copy retains only in-frame clones and omits some. The sample records 200,000 to 300,000 clones, approximately 84% being singletons. Sequenced material: peripheral blood. The receptors stem from a man over 45 with acute or convalescent COVID-19.

This chain connects TRBV5-6 to TRBJ1-6; TRBD1 matches at 7 bases. This CDR3 contains 17 residues. V lost 4 bases to trimming and J lost 1 base; unmatched junction nucleotides: 8. Germline V gene lookup returns CDR1 SGHDT and CDR2 YYEEEE. DNA of the CDR3: TGTGCCAGCAGCGGTGACAGGGAAGGGTCCTATAATTCACCCCTCCACTTT. Translating gives CASSGDREGSYNSPLHF.

The chain links TRBV9 to TRBJ2-5; perhaps TRBD2 as D (6 bases). V dropped 3 bases and J dropped 1 base, with 10 bases sitting between them. The CDR3 extends over 14 amino acids. The germline gives CDR1 SGDLS, CDR2 YYNGEE. The CDR3 here is CASSEFSGQETQYF. Here the CDR3 DNA reads TGTGCCAGCAGCGAATTTAGCGGCCAAGAGACCCAGTACTTC.

This clone appeared a few times. The CDR3 nucleotides read TGCGCCAGCAGCTTGGGAGTGTCGGGGAAGGAAAAACTGTTTTTT. This sequence encodes CASSLGVSGKEKLFF. The chain links TRBV5-1 to TRBJ1-4; D is unresolved. Between the trimmed V and J ends, which lost 0 bases and 8 bases, there was a span of 14 bases. Per the germline V gene, CDR1 is SGHRS and CDR2 is YFSETQ. This CDR3 is 15 amino acids long. Full variable domain (outside the CDR3, taken from reference TRBV5-1 and TRBJ1-4): KAGVTQTPRYLIKTRGQQVTLSCSPISGHRSVSWYQQTPGQGLQFLFEYFSETQRNKGNFPGRFSGRQFSNSRSEMNVSTLELGDSALYLCASSLGVSGKEKLFFGSGTQLSVL.

This clone was seen a handful of times. The chain recombines TRBV28 with TRBJ2-3; TRBD2 matches 7 bases. J was trimmed by 0 bases and V by 4 bases; bases with no gene match: 13. Germline values: CDR1 MDHEN, CDR2 SYDVKM. The CDR3 covers 18 residues. The DNA of the CDR3 is TGTGCCAGCAGTTCAGCCCCCCTTAGCGGGCTTAGCACAGATACGCAGTATTTT. Translation: CASSSAPLSGLSTDTQYF.

The chain couples TRBV19 to TRBJ2-1; 13 nucleotides agree with TRBD2. Germline assignment: CDR1 LNHDA and CDR2 SQIVND (reference sequence). Trimming at V came to 4 bases and at J to 6 bases, leaving 9 bases not matched to a gene. This CDR3 spans 17 amino acids. CDR3 in amino acids: CASSKGLAGVLLNEQFF. The CDR3 DNA sequence: TGTGCCAGTAGTAAAGGACTAGCGGGAGTATTACTCAATGAGCAGTTCTTC.

This sequence joins TRBV28 and TRBJ2-5; a possible D gene is TRBD1 (6 bases). V was clipped by 5 bases and J by 8 bases, with 15 bases between them. Looked up from germline, CDR1 is MDHEN and CDR2 is SYDVKM. This CDR3 is built from 13 residues. CDR3 nucleotides: TGTGCCAGCAGTGGGGGCTCAATCCGAACCCAGTACTTC. This gives the protein CASSGGSIRTQYF.

This chain uses TRBV30 with TRBJ1-2, with D perhaps TRBD1 (5 bases). The germline V gene encodes CDR1 GTSNPN and CDR2 SVGIG (reference sequence). The CDR3 has 13 amino acids. Trimming took 4 bases from V and 9 from J, leaving 18 bases between them. The CDR3 DNA reads TGTGCCTGGATTGCCGGAACACCAGGGCGCTACACCTTC. Its translation is CAWIAGTPGRYTF.

The CDR3 DNA sequence: TGTGCCAGCAGCTTGACTAGCGGGCCATCCTACGAGCAGTACTTC. It translates to CASSLTSGPSYEQYF. The rearrangement joins TRBV7-2 to TRBJ2-7; 10 nucleotides line up with TRBD2. Germline V CDR1 and CDR2: SGHTA, FQGNSA. Unmatched junction bases numbered 3, after V lost 3 bases and J lost 1 base. This CDR3 has 15 residues.

V gene TRBV19 combines with J gene TRBJ1-2; tentative D call: TRBD1 (6 bases). Per the germline V gene, CDR1 is LNHDA and CDR2 is SQIVND (reference sequence). V lost 5 bases and J lost 4, with 20 bases in between. The CDR3 is 16 residues long. The DNA for the CDR3 is TGTGCCAGTAGTCGGGGGATTGGGGGGGGCAGCTATGGCTACACCTTC. This codes for CASSRGIGGGSYGYTF.

There are a few counts of this clone. V usage is TRBV21-1 and J usage is TRBJ2-7; TRBD1, the D gene given by the table, was not confirmed from the DNA. TRBV21-1 is annotated as a pseudogene. The CDR3 length is 11 residues. The CDR3 nucleotides are TGTGCCAGCAGCAACCACTACGAGCAGTACTTC. Translated, it gives CASSNHYEQYF.

The count of this clone is one. This chain links TRBV18 with TRBJ2-7; TRBD2 matches at 9 bases. The CDR3 spans 14 residues. Germline loops: CDR1 KGHSH, CDR2 LQKENI. V gave up 4 bases and J gave up 5 bases; unmatched junction bases: 6. CDR3 region: CASSRWTSDDEQYF. The CDR3 DNA reads TGTGCCAGCTCACGTTGGACTAGCGACGACGAGCAGTACTTC.

The chain links TRBV2 to TRBJ2-7, with no clear D. CDR1 is SNHLY and CDR2 is FYNNEI in the germline V gene. V was clipped by 3 bases and J by 0 bases, with 12 bases between them. The CDR3 totals 15 residues. CDR3 amino acids: CASSDTLGLSYEQYF. DNA of the CDR3: TGTGCCAGCAGTGACACTCTAGGCCTCTCCTACGAGCAGTACTTC.